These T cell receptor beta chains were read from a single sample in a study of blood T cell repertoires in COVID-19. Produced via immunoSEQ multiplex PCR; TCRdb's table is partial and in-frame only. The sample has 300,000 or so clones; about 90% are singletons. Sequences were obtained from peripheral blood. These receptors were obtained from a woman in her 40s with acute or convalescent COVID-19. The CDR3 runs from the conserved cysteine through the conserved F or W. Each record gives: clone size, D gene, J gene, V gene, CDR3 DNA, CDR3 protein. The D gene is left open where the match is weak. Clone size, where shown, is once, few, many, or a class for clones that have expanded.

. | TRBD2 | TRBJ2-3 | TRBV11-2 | TGTGCCAGCAGCTTAGGGCCCCTAGCGGGGACAGATACGCAGTATTTT | CASSLGPLAGTDTQYF
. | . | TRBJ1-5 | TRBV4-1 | TGCGCCAGCAGCCAAGAGCCTGCGGGAGGCGGCAATCAGCCCCAGCATTTT | CASSQEPAGGGNQPQHF
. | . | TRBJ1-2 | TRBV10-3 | TGTGCCACTTTTGCACAGGGTGGTGACTATGGCTACACCTTC | CATFAQGGDYGYTF
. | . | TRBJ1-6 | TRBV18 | TGTGCCAGCTCACCGGGACACACGAATTCACCCCTCCACTTT | CASSPGHTNSPLHF
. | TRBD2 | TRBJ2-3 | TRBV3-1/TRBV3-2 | TGTGCCAGCAGGGTTAGCGGGGGGGCGCCGACGCAGTATTTT | CASRVSGGAPTQYF
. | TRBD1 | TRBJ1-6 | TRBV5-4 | TGTGCCAGCAGCTTCGGCCCGGCAGGGGGCGATTCACCCCTCCACTTT | CASSFGPAGGDSPLHF
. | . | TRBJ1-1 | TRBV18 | TGTGCCAGCTCACTGAGCATCGGGGACACTGAAGCTTTCTTT | CASSLSIGDTEAFF
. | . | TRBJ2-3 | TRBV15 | TGTGCCACCAGCAGAGGTTCAGTAATCACAGATACGCAGTATTTT | CATSRGSVITDTQYF
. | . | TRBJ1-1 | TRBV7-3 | TGTGCCAGCAGCTTATCAAGGGGGAACACTGAAGCTTTCTTT | CASSLSRGNTEAFF
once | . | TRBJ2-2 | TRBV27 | TGTGCCAGCAGGGGTCTGCGCAGGGGCGTCTCGGAATGGGGGGAGCTGTTTTTT | CASRGLRRGVSEWGELFF
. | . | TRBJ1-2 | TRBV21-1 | TGTGCCAGCAGCAAAGGTCCTACAGGGTTGGCGTATGGCTACACCTTC | CASSKGPTGLAYGYTF
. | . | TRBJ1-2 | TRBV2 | TGTGCCAGCAGCGACCGACAGGCACCTAACTATGGCTACACCTTC | CASSDRQAPNYGYTF
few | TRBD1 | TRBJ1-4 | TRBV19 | TGTGCCAGCACCCGGGACAGGGTTAAACTGTTTTTT | CASTRDRVKLFF
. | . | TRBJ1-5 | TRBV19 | TGTGCCAGTAGTATGGGGGGGCACAATCAGCCCCAGCATTTT | CASSMGGHNQPQHF
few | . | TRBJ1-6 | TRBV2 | TGTGCCAGCAGTGAAGCGCGGCCTAGGCAGGGGTCACCCCTCCACTTT | CASSEARPRQGSPLHF
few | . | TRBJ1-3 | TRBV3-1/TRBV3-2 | TGTGCCAGCAGCCAATTACAGGGTGAAGGAAACACCATATATTTT | CASSQLQGEGNTIYF
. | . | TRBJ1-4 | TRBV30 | TGTGCCTGGAGGTCCATTAATGAAAAACTGTTTTTT | CAWRSINEKLFF
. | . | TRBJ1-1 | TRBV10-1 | TGCGCCAGCAGTGCGTCAACCCTTCGGGACACTGAAGCTTTCTTT | CASSASTLRDTEAFF
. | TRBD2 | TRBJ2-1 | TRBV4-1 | TGCGCCAGCAGCCGGGGACTAGCGGGGGAAGGAGAGTTCTTC | CASSRGLAGEGEFF
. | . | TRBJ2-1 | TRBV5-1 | TGCGCCAGCAGCCCTACTTCAATCTCCTACAATGAGCAGTTCTTC | CASSPTSISYNEQFF
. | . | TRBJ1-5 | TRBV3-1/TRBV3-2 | TGTGCCAGCAGCCCCTGGGGCGGCACAAATCAGCCCCAGCATTTT | CASSPWGGTNQPQHF
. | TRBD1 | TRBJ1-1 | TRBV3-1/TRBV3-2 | TGTGCCAGCAGCCAAGGCTCGGCGGGAACCAACAGGGGAGCTTTCTTT | CASSQGSAGTNRGAFF
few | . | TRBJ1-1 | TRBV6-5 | TGTGCCAGCATCGGGGGTCCTCGGACTGAAGCTTTCTTT | CASIGGPRTEAFF
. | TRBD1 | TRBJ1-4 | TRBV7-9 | TGTGCCAGCAGCCGCTCAGGGGGCGCTGGGGAAAAACTGTTTTTT | CASSRSGGAGEKLFF
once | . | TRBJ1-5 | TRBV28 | TGTGCCAGCAGTTTATTGGGCAGCAATCAGCCCCAGCATTTT | CASSLLGSNQPQHF
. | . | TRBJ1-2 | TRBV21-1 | TGTGCCACACCGACACTTCCTCCTGGCTACACCTTC | CATPTLPPGYTF
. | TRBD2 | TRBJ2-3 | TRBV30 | TGTGCCTGGAGCCCGAGCGGGGTTGCGCAGTATTTT | CAWSPSGVAQYF
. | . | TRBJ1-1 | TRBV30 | TGTGCCTGGAGTCCCCCGACAGGAAAGTTTATGAACACTGAAGCTTTCTTT | CAWSPPTGKFMNTEAFF
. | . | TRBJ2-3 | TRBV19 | TGTGCCAGTAGTCCAAATTCGGGATCTAGCACAGATACGCAGTATTTT | CASSPNSGSSTDTQYF
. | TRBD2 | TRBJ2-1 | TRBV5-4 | TGTGCCAGCAGCCGGACTAGCGGGGGGGCTGGAGAGCAGTTCTTC | CASSRTSGGAGEQFF
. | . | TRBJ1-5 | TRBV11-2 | TGTGCCAGCAGCTTAAGCGGGCAGCCCCAGCATTTT | CASSLSGQPQHF
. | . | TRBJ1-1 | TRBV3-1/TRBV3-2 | TGTGCCAGCAGCCAAGTGGTCCAGGCGGAAGCTTTCTTT | CASSQVVQAEAFF
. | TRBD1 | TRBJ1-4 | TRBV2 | TGTGCCAGCAGTTACAGGGGGCCTAATGAAAAACTGTTTTTT | CASSYRGPNEKLFF
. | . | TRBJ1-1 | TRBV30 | TGTGCCTGGAACAGCCGGATAGGAAGTGAAGCTTTCTTT | CAWNSRIGSEAFF
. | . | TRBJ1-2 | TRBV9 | TGTGCCAGCAGCGTAGAACAGGGCTATGGCTACACCTTC | CASSVEQGYGYTF
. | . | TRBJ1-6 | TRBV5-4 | TGTGCCAGCAGCCTCCGGGACTCGTATAATTCACCCCTCCACTTT | CASSLRDSYNSPLHF
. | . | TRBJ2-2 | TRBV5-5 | TGTGCCAGCAGCTTGGCGGGAAGTAACACCGGGGAGCTGTTTTTT | CASSLAGSNTGELFF
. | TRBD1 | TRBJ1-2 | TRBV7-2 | TGTGCCAGCAGCTCGACACTGGGGACAGGGGAGGTCTATGGCTACACCTTC | CASSSTLGTGEVYGYTF
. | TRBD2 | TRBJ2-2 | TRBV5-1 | TGCGCCAGCAGCTTGGCCGAACTAGCGGGGGTGACCGGGGAGCTGTTTTTT | CASSLAELAGVTGELFF
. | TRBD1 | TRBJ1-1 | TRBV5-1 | TGCGCCAGCAGCTTGGCCGGACAGGTGAAGAACACTGAAGCTTTCTTT | CASSLAGQVKNTEAFF
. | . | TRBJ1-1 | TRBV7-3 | TGTGCCAGCAGACTTCCCGCCACTGAAGCTTTCTTT | CASRLPATEAFF